This paragraph reports one T cell receptor beta chain. Its antigen is unidentified. This record comes from a study of identical twins. The CDR3 has 14 residues. Germline V gene sequence: CDR1 MDHEN, CDR2 SYDVKM. V lost 4 bases and J 8 bases, leaving 15 bases between the germline ends. Study-level results: Cord blood beta clonotypes present at high abundance carried fewer insertions; no such pattern appeared in memory repertoires.

A template switching step contributed a universal primer site, while unique molecular identifiers were present in the cDNA. TCRdb called the 5' RACE reads again in MiXCR, with one record for every CDR3 protein. The sample comprises some 1,700,000 distinct CDR3 sequences, about 31% of which are singletons, and approximately 0.25% rests with the top ten. Specimen: cord blood. The receptor comes from a newborn girl in good health. This rearrangement joins TRBV28 to TRBJ2-1; D assignment may be TRBD1 or TRBD2 (6 bases each). The CDR3 loop is CASSSRGGNYEQFF. In nucleotides, the CDR3 is TGTGCCAGCAGTTCCAGGGGAGGTAACTATGAGCAGTTCTTC.